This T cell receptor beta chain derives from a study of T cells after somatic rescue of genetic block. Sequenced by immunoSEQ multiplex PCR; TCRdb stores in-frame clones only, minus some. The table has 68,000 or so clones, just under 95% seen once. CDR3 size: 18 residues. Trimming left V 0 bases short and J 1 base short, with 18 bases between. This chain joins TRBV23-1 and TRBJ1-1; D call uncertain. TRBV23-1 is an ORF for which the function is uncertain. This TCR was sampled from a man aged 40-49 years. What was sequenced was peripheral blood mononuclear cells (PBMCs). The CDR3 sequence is CASSQSGSLAGENTEAFF. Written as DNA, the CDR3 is TGCGCCAGCAGTCAATCTGGGTCGTTGGCGGGCGAGAACACTGAAGCTTTCTTT.